One and the same sample provided the 30 T cell receptor beta chains below, sequenced in a study of blood T cells in healthy people across ages. PCR was performed a second time for 7 to 11 cycles using a sample-barcoded 5' primer and a J-beta primer mix. In TCRdb, the 5' RACE reads were re-called with MiXCR into one record per CDR3 protein. Of 1.5 million to 1.9 million distinct CDR3 sequences listed, 40% to 45% are singletons. Sequenced sample: blood. These receptors were taken from a woman aged 18-35 years in good health.

This clonotype has more than one count but fewer than ten. The chain couples TRBV12-3 or TRBV12-4 to TRBJ2-3, with 8 bases aligning to TRBD1. After removal of 5 bases from V and 3 bases from J, the junction contained 10 bases not matched to a gene. The CDR3 length is 16 residues. In DNA form, the CDR3 reads TGTGCCAGCAGTCTCCGGACAGGGAGGTCGACAGATACGCAGTATTTT. Residues: CASSLRTGRSTDTQYF.

The genes are TRBV20-1 and TRBJ2-1; 8 bases are shared with TRBD2. This CDR3 contains 15 residues. Trimming cost V 3 bases and J 5 bases; bases outside gene matches: 9. CDR1 and CDR2 (germline): DFQATT, SNEGSKA (reference sequence). The chain's CDR3 is CSARVAGRRNNEQFF. CDR3 sequence (DNA): TGCAGTGCTAGGGTAGCGGGGAGAAGGAACAATGAGCAGTTCTTC.

The V and J genes are TRBV4-3 and TRBJ2-1, with D perhaps matching TRBD1 (5 bases). The J call is in doubt because the DNA end fits TRBJ2-7 better. The length of the CDR3 is 15 residues. From germline, CDR1 is LGHNA and CDR2 YSLEER. In DNA form, the CDR3 reads TGCGCCAGCAGCCAAGAATTTTGGGGCTACAATGAGCAGTACTTC. Amino acids: CASSQEFWGYNEQYF.

The gene calls are TRBV6-5 and TRBJ1-6, with no clear D. CDR3 size: 15 residues. V was pared by 2 bases and J by 6 bases, with 11 bases between. Germline CDR1 reads MNHEY; CDR2 reads SVGAGI. CDR3 DNA: TGTGCCAGCAGTTACGGCGCAGGAATTAATTCACCCCTCCACTTT. Translating gives CASSYGAGINSPLHF.

As for this clonotype: A much larger clone lies one base from this, so it may be a read error. This chain joins TRBV4-1 and TRBJ2-3; D call uncertain. The CDR3 spans 12 residues. Germline CDR1 MGHRA, CDR2 YSYEKL. The CDR3 is CASSQGEDTRYF. CDR3 in DNA: TGCGCCAGCAGCCAAGGCGAAGATACGCGGTATTTT.

The chain couples TRBV7-2 to TRBJ1-1; unclear D gene. The germline V and J ends were trimmed by 8 bases and 1 base, with 17 bases remaining between them. The CDR3 is 15 residues long. Germline V gives CDR1 SGHTA, CDR2 FQGNSA. CDR3 sequence reads: CASGPNGVRNTEAFF. DNA of the CDR3: TGTGCCAGCGGCCCTAACGGGGTGCGGAACACTGAAGCTTTCTTT.

The chain carries TRBV4-1 and TRBJ2-1, with TRBD2 identical over 12 bases. CDR3 length equals 16 residues. V was clipped by 0 bases and J by 5 bases; unmatched bases: 2. Germline CDR1 MGHRA, CDR2 YSYEKL. The CDR3, as DNA: TGCGCCAGCAGCCAAGAGCTAGCGGGGGGGAACAATGAGCAGTTCTTC. Translated: CASSQELAGGNNEQFF.

This clonotype was picked up a small number of times. V and J are TRBV12-5 and TRBJ1-1; 8 bases fit TRBD1. The CDR3 covers 16 residues. Germline V gives CDR1 LGHNT, CDR2 FRNRAP. The V segment lost 1 base and the J segment 7 bases; nucleotides outside the gene matches: 11. CDR3 region: CASGLGVQTGGGEAFF. As DNA, the CDR3 is TGTGCTAGTGGTTTGGGAGTTCAAACAGGGGGGGGTGAAGCTTTCTTT.

In this sample, this clonotype turned up a few times. The chain has TRBV6-2 or TRBV6-3 and TRBJ2-1; TRBD2 agrees at 13 bases. V lost 4 bases and J lost 6; bases outside the gene matches: 9. CDR3 length: 17 residues. Germline lookup yields CDR1 MNHEY and CDR2 SVGEGT. CDR3 sequence reads: CASSFQLTSGRANEQFF. CDR3 DNA sequence: TGTGCCAGCAGTTTTCAATTAACTAGCGGGAGGGCCAATGAGCAGTTCTTC.

V and J are TRBV6-2 or TRBV6-3 and TRBJ2-1, with 9 bases fitting TRBD1. The CDR3 has 14 amino acids. The V segment lost 11 bases and the J segment 3 bases; nucleotides outside the gene matches: 8. Germline V gene lookup returns CDR1 MNHEY and CDR2 SVGEGT. The CDR3 sequence: CAGETGGGYNEQFF. DNA of the CDR3: TGTGCCGGAGAAACAGGGGGCGGCTACAATGAGCAGTTCTTC.

This clonotype was counted a few times. The CDR3 DNA follows: TGTGCCAGCAGCTTCTCTTCCACAGGCCCCCCATACGAGCAGTACTTC. Its translation is CASSFSSTGPPYEQYF. V gene TRBV7-2 combines with J gene TRBJ2-7; D might be TRBD1 (5 bases). The CDR3 consists of 16 residues. Deletions cut 3 bases from V and 4 bases from J, with 19 bases between. CDR1 is SGHTA and CDR2 is FQGNSA in the germline V gene. The full variable domain, its missing parts supplied by reference TRBV7-2 and TRBJ2-7, is GAGVSQSPSNKVTEKGKDVELRCDPISGHTALYWYRQSLGQGLEFLIYFQGNSAPDKSGLPSDRFSAERTGGSVSTLTIQRTQQEDSAVYLCASSFSSTGPPYEQYFGPGTRLTVT.

The CDR3 sequence: CSARFSRSYEQYF. CDR3 DNA sequence: TGCAGTGCTAGATTCAGCCGCTCCTACGAGCAGTACTTC. The chain uses TRBV20-1 and TRBJ2-7; no clear D gene. The length of the CDR3 is 13 residues. The germline V gene encodes CDR1 DFQATT and CDR2 SNEGSKA (reference sequence). With 2 bases removed from V and 0 bases from J, the gap between germline ends came to 8 bases.

In this sample, this clonotype turned up a few times. CDR3 DNA sequence: TGTGCCAGCAGCTCAACCGAGGGGGGTTATGGCTACACCTTC. This translates into CASSSTEGGYGYTF. The V and J genes are TRBV13 and TRBJ1-2; tentative D call: TRBD1 (6 bases). V gave up 4 bases and J gave up 5 bases, with 14 bases separating them. Germline V gene data show CDR1 as PRHDT and CDR2 as FYEKMQ (reference sequence). This CDR3 is built from 14 residues.

This clonotype has a count of ten or more. The chain recombines TRBV5-1 with TRBJ2-7; D is ambiguous. In germline, CDR1 is SGHRS, CDR2 YFSETQ. Trimming stripped 6 bases from V and 4 bases from J, with 17 bases between. The length of the CDR3 is 14 residues. The CDR3 spells CASKSRVGSYEQYF. CDR3 nucleotide sequence: TGCGCCAGCAAGTCCCGTGTGGGTTCGTACGAGCAGTACTTC.

The chain has TRBV6-1 and TRBJ1-5, with D possibly matching TRBD1 (6 bases). This CDR3 is 14 amino acids long. Germline values: CDR1 MNHNS, CDR2 SASEGT. Trimming stripped 5 bases from V and 7 bases from J, with 15 bases between. DNA of the CDR3: TGTGCCAGCAGTAAGCCGGGACAAAGCCAGCCCCAGCATTTT. Its translation is CASSKPGQSQPQHF.

The sample holds a few counts of this clonotype. The gene calls are TRBV28 and TRBJ2-5, with 13 bases lining up with TRBD2. V shed 5 bases, J shed 2 bases, and the junction held 8 bases outside the gene matches. Germline loops: CDR1 MDHEN, CDR2 SYDVKM. The CDR3 is made up of 17 amino acids. CDR3 nucleotides: TGTGCCAGCAGTACCCGGACTAGCGGGAGAATGCAAGAGACCCAGTACTTC. It is translated as CASSTRTSGRMQETQYF.

This clonotype has only a few counts. V is TRBV6-6 and J is TRBJ2-1; D is perhaps TRBD1 or TRBD2 (5 bases each). This CDR3 comprises 16 residues. The germline V gene has CDR1 MNHNY and CDR2 SVGAGI (reference sequence). Trimming removed 4 bases at V and 2 bases at J, with 15 bases between. The CDR3 bases are TGTGCCAGCAGTTCAGGCTACGGGGCGACCTACAATGAGCAGTTCTTC. Translating gives CASSSGYGATYNEQFF.

A few counts support this clonotype. The chain couples TRBV28 to TRBJ2-7, with 13 nucleotides matching TRBD2. V lost 8 bases, J lost 2 bases, and 6 bases stayed unmatched. The CDR3 has 15 amino acids. Per germline, CDR1 MDHEN and CDR2 SYDVKM. CDR3 protein: CASGSLAGGPYEQYF. The CDR3 DNA reads as TGTGCCAGCGGCTCACTAGCGGGAGGGCCCTACGAGCAGTACTTC.

V is TRBV6-2 or TRBV6-3 and J is TRBJ1-1; D unclear. Germline V lookup: CDR1 MNHEY, CDR2 SVGEGT. CDR3 length: 13 amino acids. Between the trimmed V and J ends, which lost 5 bases and 3 bases, there was a span of 10 bases. The CDR3 spells CASSGPGDTEAFF. Written as DNA, the CDR3 is TGTGCCAGCAGTGGGCCGGGCGACACTGAAGCTTTCTTT.

This clonotype was seen more than once but under ten times. This rearrangement joins TRBV30 to TRBJ2-7; D unresolved. The germline gives CDR1 GTSNPN, CDR2 SVGIG (reference sequence). V was trimmed by 0 bases and J by 4 bases, leaving 7 bases between them. The CDR3 covers 12 residues. The DNA of the CDR3 is TGTGCCTGGAGTGTTAACCATTACGAGCAGTACTTC. This translates into CAWSVNHYEQYF.

This chain connects TRBV12-3 or TRBV12-4 to TRBJ1-2; D perhaps matches TRBD1 (6 bases). The CDR3 has 13 amino acids. The germline V and J ends were trimmed by 6 bases and 6 bases, with 14 bases remaining between them. The CDR3 reads CASRVQGDHGYTF. Here the CDR3 DNA reads TGTGCCAGCAGAGTACAGGGAGATCATGGCTACACCTTC.

This clonotype was picked up many times. V usage is TRBV7-2 and J usage is TRBJ2-7; a possible D gene is TRBD1 (5 bases). Looked up from germline, CDR1 is SGHTA and CDR2 is FQGNSA. The CDR3 loop spans 14 amino acids. V gave up 2 bases and J gave up 3 bases, with 11 bases separating them. This chain's CDR3 is CASSLSGQNYEQYF. The CDR3 bases are TGTGCCAGCAGCTTATCCGGACAAAACTACGAGCAGTACTTC.

The gene calls are TRBV4-2 and TRBJ2-3; D gene unclear. Germline V gene sequence: CDR1 LGHNA, CDR2 YNFKEQ. The CDR3 sequence is 16 residues long. Between the trimmed V and J ends, which lost 0 bases and 4 bases, there was a span of 14 bases. Here the CDR3 DNA reads TGTGCCAGCAGCCAAGAGGGTGGAGTAGTATCAGATACGCAGTATTTT. It specifies CASSQEGGVVSDTQYF.

V and J are TRBV27 and TRBJ2-7; a weak D match, TRBD1 (8 bases). The J call could be wrong; TRBJ2-4 is a better fit for the DNA end. The CDR3 spans 14 residues. Per the germline V gene, CDR1 is MNHEY and CDR2 is SMNVEV (reference sequence). For the CDR3, the DNA is TGTGCCAGCAGTGAAAGCGGGACAGGAAACATTCAGTACTTC. It is translated as CASSESGTGNIQYF.

The table lists this clonotype with a few counts. V is TRBV6-2 or TRBV6-3 and J is TRBJ2-1; 7 positions match TRBD1. CDR3 length equals 14 residues. V lost 2 bases, J lost 7 bases, and 5 bases stayed unmatched. The germline V gene has CDR1 MNHEY and CDR2 SVGEGT. This CDR3 reads CASSYLARGNEQFF. CDR3 in DNA: TGTGCCAGCAGTTACCTCGCCAGGGGGAATGAGCAGTTCTTC.

The chain uses TRBV5-4 and TRBJ2-4, with D maybe TRBD1 (6 bases). The J call may be incorrect, as the DNA end agrees better with TRBJ2-7. CDR1 is SGHNT, CDR2 YYREEE, per germline (reference sequence). CDR3 size: 14 residues. The CDR3 spells CASSFLGANYEQYF. For the CDR3, the DNA is TGTGCCAGCAGCTTCCTGGGGGCTAACTACGAGCAGTACTTC.

The chain employs TRBV28 and TRBJ2-2, with TRBD2 identical over 7 bases. V was pared by 3 bases and J by 7 bases, with 2 bases of the junction left unmatched. Per germline, CDR1 MDHEN and CDR2 SYDVKM. The CDR3 contains 13 residues. Here the CDR3 reads CASSFPSGGELFF. In DNA, the CDR3 is TGTGCCAGCAGTTTTCCTAGCGGCGGGGAGCTGTTTTTT. The entire variable domain, with the rest obtained from reference TRBV28 and TRBJ2-2, is as follows: DVKVTQSSRYLVKRTGEKVFLECVQDMDHENMFWYRQDPGLGLRLIYFSYDVKMKEKGDIPEGYSVSREKKERFSLILESASTNQTSMYLCASSFPSGGELFFGEGSRLTVL.

The table lists this clonotype with a few counts. This chain uses TRBV5-1 with TRBJ2-7; 7 positions match TRBD1. Germline V lookup: CDR1 SGHRS, CDR2 YFSETQ. CDR3 length: 14 residues. V dropped 5 bases and J dropped 3; count of bases not matched to a gene: 8. The CDR3 loop reads CASSIDRANYEQYF. The CDR3 DNA reads as TGCGCCAGCAGTATTGACAGGGCCAACTACGAGCAGTACTTC.

The chain links TRBV20-1 to TRBJ2-5, with D perhaps given as TRBD1 or TRBD2 (5 bases each). CDR1 is DFQATT and CDR2 is SNEGSKA in the germline V gene (reference sequence). The V end was cut by 3 bases, the J end by 1 base, with 6 bases between. This CDR3 has 12 amino acids. CDR3 loop: CSASGGQETQYF. The CDR3 DNA reads as TGCAGTGCTAGTGGGGGCCAAGAGACCCAGTACTTC.

A few counts support this clonotype. V and J are TRBV10-3 and TRBJ1-1; TRBD1 aligns across 7 bases. The CDR3 has 14 amino acids. Germline CDR1 and CDR2: ENHRY and SYGVKD. V lost 4 bases to trimming and J lost 0 bases; unmatched junction nucleotides: 2. In DNA, the CDR3 is TGTGCCATCAGTGGGGGACAGATGAACACTGAAGCTTTCTTT. It specifies CAISGGQMNTEAFF.